This passage covers 32 T cell receptor beta chains from one sample sequenced in a study of CD4 T cell repertoires in COVID-19. Clones were sequenced by immunoSEQ multiplex PCR, and TCRdb holds only the in-frame ones, with some missing. The data hold about 24,000 clones, with 85% to 95% observed a single time. No culture step preceded sequencing of the ex vivo isolated memory T cells. Sequenced material: circulating follicular helper CD4+ T cells (cTfh) from blood, taken before the COVID-19 pandemic. The receptors stem from a human donor who had COVID-19.

V gene TRBV6-1 combines with J gene TRBJ2-7; weak D call: TRBD2 (6 bases). CDR3 length: 15 residues. Trimming removed 7 bases from V and 6 bases from J, with 22 bases in between. Per the germline V gene, CDR1 is MNHNS and CDR2 is SASEGT. CDR3 DNA sequence: TGTGCCAGCACCCCCCGACTAGGCGATTTCGGCGAGCAGTACTTC. This encodes CASTPRLGDFGEQYF.

This chain joins TRBV5-1 and TRBJ1-3, with D possibly matching TRBD1 (5 bases). Trimming took off 1 base at V and 0 bases at J, with 8 bases between the two ends. Germline values: CDR1 SGHRS, CDR2 YFSETQ. The CDR3 is 15 amino acids. CDR3 region: CASSLWGDSGNTIYF. CDR3 in DNA: TGCGCCAGCAGCTTGTGGGGGGACTCTGGAAACACCATATATTTT.

J is TRBJ2-7 and V is TRBV2, with a weak D call TRBD2 (6 bases). In germline, CDR1 is SNHLY, CDR2 FYNNEI. The CDR3 is 12 residues long. With 3 bases removed from V and 6 bases from J, the gap between germline ends came to 9 bases. The CDR3 protein is CASSESGREQYF. In nucleotides, the CDR3 is TGTGCCAGCAGTGAGAGCGGGCGCGAGCAGTACTTC.

The gene calls are TRBV2 and TRBJ2-1; possibly TRBD2 for D (5 bases). Per the germline V gene, CDR1 is SNHLY and CDR2 is FYNNEI. Trimming cost V 6 bases and J 10 bases, with 19 bases left between them. The CDR3 spans 14 residues. The DNA of the CDR3 is TGTGCCAGCAGCATCAGACTGGGCGCTAGCGAGCAGTTCTTC. Its translation: CASSIRLGASEQFF.

The chain couples TRBV29-1 to TRBJ2-5; 14 bases match TRBD2. CDR1 is SQVTM and CDR2 is ANQGSEA in the germline V gene. The CDR3 has 15 amino acids. The J segment lost 4 bases and the V segment lost 5 bases, leaving 6 bases of the junction unmatched. Written as DNA, the CDR3 is TGCAGCGTTCGACTAGCGGGAGGGCGAGGAGAGACCCAGTACTTC. Translating gives CSVRLAGGRGETQYF.

The chain combines TRBV2 with TRBJ1-2; D gene uncertain. Germline V gene lookup returns CDR1 SNHLY and CDR2 FYNNEI. The CDR3 has 16 residues. Trimming took 1 base from V and 4 from J, leaving 16 bases between them. CDR3 amino acids: CASSEVPKTYGYGYTF. In nucleotides, the CDR3 is TGTGCCAGCAGTGAAGTACCAAAGACTTACGGCTATGGCTACACCTTC.

Regarding this clone: Different DNA sequences within this sample yield the same CDR3. V usage is TRBV6-1 and J usage is TRBJ1-4; TRBD1 matches 10 bases. This CDR3 is 13 amino acids long. The germline CDR1 and CDR2 sequences are MNHNS and SASEGT. Unmatched junction bases numbered 2, after V lost 6 bases and J lost 7 bases. CDR3: CASSDRGREKLFF. In DNA, the CDR3 is TGTGCCAGCAGCGACAGGGGGCGTGAAAAACTGTTTTTT.

The V call is TRBV7-9, the J call TRBJ2-7; D uncertain. The germline V and J ends were trimmed by 5 bases and 5 bases, with 10 bases remaining between them. There are 12 residues in the CDR3. The V gene's germline CDR1 is SEHNR and CDR2 FQNEAQ (reference sequence). CDR3 coding DNA: TGTGCCAGCAGCCTCAACGCTAACGAGCAGTACTTC. The encoded protein is CASSLNANEQYF.

This clone was counted once. The J gene is TRBJ2-5, the V gene TRBV19; TRBD2 agrees at 12 bases. V gave up 5 bases and J gave up 5 bases; unmatched junction bases: 12. The CDR3 is 17 residues long. Germline V gene lookup returns CDR1 LNHDA and CDR2 SQIVND (reference sequence). CDR3 sequence: CASSRYPTSGSGETQYF. As DNA, the CDR3 is TGTGCCAGTAGTCGGTACCCGACTAGCGGGAGTGGTGAGACCCAGTACTTC.

This chain uses TRBV7-8 with TRBJ1-2; D gene ambiguous. CDR1 and CDR2 from the germline V gene are SGHVS and FQNEAQ. The CDR3 spans 14 residues. Trimming cost V 8 bases and J 0 bases, with 13 bases left between them. CDR3 in DNA: TGTGCCAGCTCCCCAACCGAGGCTAACTATGGCTACACCTTC. Translation: CASSPTEANYGYTF.

The chain has TRBV28 and TRBJ1-5; 7 bases are a match to TRBD1. Germline lookup yields CDR1 MDHEN and CDR2 SYDVKM. The length of the CDR3 is 14 residues. The junction had 9 bases not matched to a gene; V was cut back by 6 bases and J by 7 bases. This chain's CDR3 is CASSYYRGGQPQHF. CDR3 coding DNA: TGTGCCAGCAGCTACTACAGGGGTGGGCAGCCCCAGCATTTT.

The V call is TRBV18, the J call TRBJ2-2; 10 nucleotides agree with TRBD2. Germline V gene data show CDR1 as KGHSH and CDR2 as LQKENI. The CDR3 runs 16 residues. V shed 3 bases and J 6 bases; nucleotides not matched to a gene: 7. The DNA of the CDR3 is TGTGCCAGCTCACCCTACACTAGCGGGGTTGCCGGGGAGCTGTTTTTT. Its translation: CASSPYTSGVAGELFF.

The chain joins TRBV28 to TRBJ1-5; D unresolved. V dropped 8 bases and J dropped 5 bases, with 16 bases sitting between them. This CDR3 has 14 amino acids. Per the germline V gene, CDR1 is MDHEN and CDR2 is SYDVKM. As DNA, the CDR3 is TGTGCCAGCCGCCAGAGCGTCGGGGATCAGCCCCAGCATTTT. Its translation: CASRQSVGDQPQHF.

This sequence joins TRBV28 and TRBJ1-4; 7 bases line up with TRBD1. V shed 4 bases and J 6 bases; nucleotides not matched to a gene: 8. The CDR3 has 15 residues. From germline, CDR1 is MDHEN and CDR2 SYDVKM. The CDR3 coding sequence is TGTGCCAGCAGTTCCGGGGGACAGACCCATGAAAAACTGTTTTTT. Protein sequence: CASSSGGQTHEKLFF.

The V call is TRBV29-1, the J call TRBJ1-2; TRBD1 agrees at 10 bases. The germline V gene encodes CDR1 SQVTM and CDR2 ANQGSEA. With V trimmed by 6 bases and J by 6 bases, 10 bases remained unmatched. This CDR3 comprises 14 residues. CDR3 amino acids: CSVSHQDRGNGYTF. CDR3 nucleotide sequence: TGCAGCGTCTCCCACCAGGACAGGGGGAATGGCTACACCTTC.

In regard to this clone: The same CDR3 also results from other DNA sequences found in this sample. V usage is TRBV7-3 and J usage is TRBJ1-6; D remains unclear. The germline CDR1 and CDR2 sequences are SGHTA and FQGTGA. V lost 1 base and J lost 13, with 14 bases in between. CDR3 length equals 14 residues. CDR3 nucleotides: TGTGCCAGCAGCTTAAAAGAGTATGGTTCCCCCCTCCACTTT. Encoded protein: CASSLKEYGSPLHF.

In this sample, this clone turned up once. The chain uses TRBV18 and TRBJ2-7; D is possibly TRBD1 (6 bases). Germline CDR1 reads KGHSH; CDR2 reads LQKENI. This CDR3 spans 14 amino acids. The ends were cut back, 3 bases at V and 4 bases at J, with 13 bases in the middle. For the CDR3, the DNA is TGTGCCAGCTCACCCCGGGACACCAAATACGAGCAGTACTTC. It specifies CASSPRDTKYEQYF.

This chain's CDR3 is CSAISADTQYF. CDR3 bases: TGCAGTGCTATTAGCGCAGATACGCAGTATTTT. The chain employs TRBV20-1 and TRBJ2-3; D perhaps matches TRBD2 (5 bases). CDR1 is DFQATT, CDR2 SNEGSKA, per germline (reference sequence). V lost 4 bases, J lost 4 bases, and 6 bases lay in between. The CDR3 covers 11 residues.

This rearrangement joins TRBV5-6 to TRBJ2-5, with 7 bases that match TRBD1. V dropped 3 bases and J dropped 5; count of bases not matched to a gene: 4. Per the germline V gene, CDR1 is SGHDT and CDR2 is YYEEEE. This CDR3 is built from 13 residues. CDR3 protein: CASSSDREETQYF. The CDR3 bases are TGTGCCAGCAGCTCCGACAGGGAGGAGACCCAGTACTTC.

V and J are TRBV12-2 and TRBJ2-2; the tabulated D call, TRBD2, remains unverified against the DNA. TRBV12-2 constitutes a pseudogene. This CDR3 is built from 16 residues. CDR3 in DNA: TGTGCAAGTCGCTTAGTCGGGAGCCGGCAGACCGGGGAGCTGTTTTTT. Its translation is CASRLVGSRQTGELFF.

This sequence joins TRBV18 and TRBJ2-1; TRBD1 agrees at 11 bases. Per germline, CDR1 KGHSH and CDR2 LQKENI. The CDR3 spans 15 residues. V dropped 2 bases and J dropped 9; count of bases not matched to a gene: 6. The CDR3 DNA sequence: TGTGCCAGCTCACCAGGGACAGGGGGGGGATCTGAGCAGTTCTTC. Amino acid sequence: CASSPGTGGGSEQFF.

The V gene is TRBV2, the J gene TRBJ2-7; 10 nucleotides align to TRBD1. V lost 6 bases, J lost 4 bases, and 0 bases stayed unmatched. Per the germline V gene, CDR1 is SNHLY and CDR2 is FYNNEI. The CDR3 has 12 amino acids. The CDR3 coding sequence is TGTGCCAGCAGGGGACAGGGGTACGAGCAGTACTTC. It specifies CASRGQGYEQYF.

This chain connects TRBV9 to TRBJ1-4; D may be TRBD1 (6 bases). Trimming removed 4 bases at V and 6 bases at J, with 16 bases between. Germline CDR1 and CDR2: SGDLS and YYNGEE. The CDR3 length is 15 residues. In nucleotides, the CDR3 is TGTGCCAGCAGCTCGAGTGGGGGCCCGGATGAAAAACTGTTTTTT. Its protein is CASSSSGGPDEKLFF.

This sequence joins TRBV5-1 and TRBJ2-3; D possibly corresponds to TRBD1 (6 bases). The CDR3 runs 16 residues. The germline gives CDR1 SGHRS, CDR2 YFSETQ. V was shortened by 0 bases and J by 0 bases, with 11 bases between the two germline ends. The CDR3 coding sequence is TGCGCCAGCAGCTTGGATGGACAGCCTAGCACAGATACGCAGTATTTT. Amino acid sequence: CASSLDGQPSTDTQYF.

The rearrangement joins TRBV30 to TRBJ2-7; 7 nucleotides agree with TRBD1. This CDR3 spans 14 amino acids. The V gene end was trimmed by 3 bases and the J gene end by 5 bases; junction bases not matched to a gene: 10. Germline assignment: CDR1 GTSNPN and CDR2 SVGIG (reference sequence). The CDR3 DNA reads as TGTGCCTGGAGCGACCGGGACAGAAAAAACGAGCAGTACTTC. Amino acids: CAWSDRDRKNEQYF.

There are a few counts of this clone. The gene calls are TRBV7-2 and TRBJ2-7; TRBD2 aligns across 7 bases. Germline lookup yields CDR1 SGHTA and CDR2 FQGNSA. The CDR3 covers 14 residues. J gave up 3 bases and V 1 base, and 3 bases lay outside the gene matches. The CDR3 protein is CASSLGEGIYEQYF. The CDR3 region has the DNA TGTGCCAGCAGCTTAGGGGAGGGTATCTACGAGCAGTACTTC.

V and J are TRBV19 and TRBJ2-2, with D possibly being TRBD1 (5 bases). V was cut by 7 bases and J by 1 base, with 13 bases left in between. The CDR3 contains 15 residues. The germline V gene has CDR1 LNHDA and CDR2 SQIVND (reference sequence). The CDR3: CASKSAGLNTGELFF. The CDR3, as DNA: TGTGCCAGTAAATCGGCAGGGCTGAACACCGGGGAGCTGTTTTTT.

The chain uses TRBV7-8 and TRBJ2-1, with 11 bases fitting TRBD2. Germline CDR1 is SGHVS and CDR2 is FQNEAQ. The CDR3 length is 12 residues. V was clipped by 1 base and J by 14 bases; unmatched bases: 1. In DNA form, the CDR3 reads TGTGCCAGCAGCTTAGTAGCGGGAGGGAAGTTCTTC. Protein sequence: CASSLVAGGKFF.

V and J are TRBV5-6 and TRBJ2-5; D may be TRBD1 (5 bases). V shed 0 bases and J shed 2 bases, with 11 bases lying between them. The CDR3 totals 15 residues. The germline CDR1 and CDR2 sequences are SGHDT and YYEEEE. CDR3 loop: CASSLGQGYQETQYF. DNA of the CDR3: TGTGCCAGCAGCTTGGGGCAGGGCTATCAAGAGACCCAGTACTTC.

This clone was observed a single time. This rearrangement joins TRBV6-1 to TRBJ2-7, with D maybe TRBD1 (5 bases). V was pared by 6 bases and J by 3 bases, with 18 bases between. The CDR3 totals 15 residues. CDR1 is MNHNS, CDR2 SASEGT, per germline. CDR3 sequence: CASSQTLDKNYEQYF. The CDR3 DNA sequence: TGTGCCAGCAGCCAGACCTTGGACAAAAACTACGAGCAGTACTTC.

V and J are TRBV10-3 and TRBJ1-5; maybe TRBD1 (5 bases). There are 13 residues in the CDR3. V was pared by 4 bases and J by 4 bases, with 8 bases between. From germline, CDR1 is ENHRY and CDR2 SYGVKD. The CDR3 sequence: CAISVSGNQPQHF. CDR3 DNA: TGTGCCATCAGTGTTTCAGGGAATCAGCCCCAGCATTTT.

This sequence joins TRBV20-1 and TRBJ2-7; D is perhaps TRBD2 (6 bases). V was cut by 5 bases and J by 12 bases, with 17 bases left in between. This CDR3 has 11 amino acids. Germline CDR1 and CDR2: DFQATT and SNEGSKA (reference sequence). The CDR3 nucleotides read TGCAGTGCTCTCATTCCGGGACTGTTGTACTTC. Its translation: CSALIPGLLYF.